The 26 T cell receptor beta chains reported below all come from one sample, sequenced in a study of T cells in Graves' hyperthyroidism and ophthalmopathy. RNA transcripts were the template for amplifying TCR beta CDR3 regions. First-round RT-PCR with HTBI primers amplified the TCR CDR3 region. TCRdb reanalysed the multiplex PCR reads using MiXCR and keeps one entry per CDR3 protein. The data show around 520,000 distinct CDR3 sequences, with around 15% seen just once and 17% held by the top ten. Sequencing was carried out using blood. These receptors were collected from a woman aged 18-30 years with Graves' hyperthyroidism.

This clonotype was counted at least ten times. The V gene is TRBV20-1, the J gene TRBJ2-1, with D perhaps matching TRBD1 (7 bases). Trimming stripped 3 bases from V and 9 bases from J, with 15 bases between. The CDR3 covers 13 residues. Per germline, CDR1 DFQATT and CDR2 SNEGSKA (reference sequence). The CDR3 protein is CSASAHRGGEQFF. The CDR3 DNA reads TGCAGTGCTAGTGCGCACAGGGGAGGTGAGCAGTTCTTC.

This sequence joins TRBV20-1 and TRBJ1-6; the match to TRBD1 covers 7 bases. V lost 6 bases, J lost 9 bases, and 8 bases stayed unmatched. The V gene's germline CDR1 is DFQATT and CDR2 SNEGSKA (reference sequence). The CDR3 spans 13 residues. The CDR3 here is CSAQTGFPSPLHF. The CDR3 nucleotides read TGCAGTGCACAGACAGGGTTTCCTTCACCCCTCCACTTT.

This clonotype showed up many times. V gene TRBV19 combines with J gene TRBJ2-3, with 8 positions matching TRBD2. V was clipped by 5 bases and J by 3 bases; unmatched bases: 7. CDR3 size: 15 residues. The germline CDR1 and CDR2 sequences are LNHDA and SQIVND (reference sequence). The CDR3 loop is CASSPRRLATDTQYF. In nucleotides, the CDR3 is TGTGCCAGTAGTCCCAGGCGACTAGCGACAGATACGCAGTATTTT. The entire variable domain, with the rest obtained from reference TRBV19 and TRBJ2-3, is as follows: DGGITQSPKYLFRKEGQNVTLSCEQNLNHDAMYWYRQDPGQGLRLIYYSQIVNDFQKGDIAEGYSVSREKKESFPLTVTSAQKNPTAFYLCASSPRRLATDTQYFGPGTRLTVL.

This chain uses TRBV5-6 with TRBJ2-7; D is uncertain. This CDR3 is 14 amino acids long. CDR1 SGHDT and CDR2 YYEEEE come from the germline V gene. The V and J ends lost 0 bases and 3 bases respectively, with 10 bases between them. The CDR3 reads CASSLEVGFYEQYV. In nucleotides, the CDR3 is TGTGCCAGCAGCTTGGAGGTTGGCTTCTACGAGCAGTACGTC.

This clonotype was observed many times. This sequence joins TRBV18 and TRBJ2-7, with D tentatively TRBD1 (6 bases). Deletions cut 3 bases from V and 2 bases from J, with 11 bases between. Germline values: CDR1 KGHSH, CDR2 LQKENI. The CDR3 runs 14 residues. CDR3: CASSPLSGAYEQYF. DNA for the CDR3: TGTGCCAGCTCACCCTTGTCAGGGGCCTACGAGCAGTACTTC.

A remark on this clonotype: A much larger clone differs by one base, so this may be a read error. The chain couples TRBV6-2 or TRBV6-3 to TRBJ2-2, with D maybe TRBD2 (6 bases). CDR1 MNHEY and CDR2 SVGEGT come from the germline V gene. The V gene lost 10 bases and the J gene lost 11 bases, with 23 bases spanning the gap. This CDR3 has 14 residues. CDR3 region: CAIKAGTPTLELFF. In DNA form, the CDR3 reads TGTGCCATCAAGGCCGGGACTCCCACCTTAGAGCTGTTTTTT.

The sample holds many counts of this clonotype. The chain employs TRBV12-3 or TRBV12-4 and TRBJ1-2, with 7 bases lining up with TRBD1. Trimming cost V 5 bases and J 4 bases; bases outside gene matches: 7. The CDR3 is made up of 14 amino acids. As DNA, the CDR3 is TGTGCCAGCAGTCCTGGGGACAGACCCTATGGCTACACCTTC. Its translation: CASSPGDRPYGYTF.

The J gene is TRBJ1-1, the V gene TRBV5-1; D is perhaps TRBD1 (6 bases). Deletions cut 4 bases from V and 3 bases from J, with 19 bases between. The CDR3 consists of 16 residues. Germline V gene data show CDR1 as SGHRS and CDR2 as YFSETQ. In nucleotides, the CDR3 is TGCGCCAGCAGCCCCTCAACCGGGGGGGCCTACACTGAAGCTTTCTTT. This sequence encodes CASSPSTGGAYTEAFF.

This clonotype was observed at least ten times. The chain joins TRBV3-1 to TRBJ2-3; maybe TRBD2 (5 bases). This CDR3 is 14 amino acids long. V gave up 0 bases and J gave up 6 bases, with 10 bases separating them. Per germline, CDR1 LGHDT and CDR2 YNNKEL (reference sequence). The CDR3 DNA reads as TGTGCCAGCAGCCAAGATCTAGGACTTGATACGCAGTATTTT. Its protein product is CASSQDLGLDTQYF.

The genes are TRBV30 and TRBJ1-5; D may be TRBD1 (5 bases). The CDR3 has 14 amino acids. Germline CDR1 is GTSNPN and CDR2 is SVGIG (reference sequence). The V and J ends lost 3 bases and 3 bases respectively, with 12 bases between them. CDR3 nucleotide sequence: TGTGCCTGGAGCAAGGGACCGCCCAATCAGCCCCAGCATTTT. It specifies CAWSKGPPNQPQHF.

This clonotype was seen at least ten times. This sequence joins TRBV11-1 and TRBJ2-2; D ambiguous. Germline CDR1 SGHAT, CDR2 FQDESV (reference sequence). This CDR3 is built from 15 residues. V dropped 1 base and J dropped 5 bases, with 11 bases sitting between them. The CDR3 loop is CASSLEAAATGELFF. As DNA, the CDR3 is TGTGCCAGCAGCTTAGAAGCTGCGGCTACCGGGGAGCTGTTTTTT.

This chain joins TRBV7-6 and TRBJ2-1; the D is unclear. Per the germline V gene, CDR1 is SGHVS and CDR2 is FNYEAQ. Deletions cut 3 bases from V and 0 bases from J, with 9 bases between. This CDR3 region has 15 residues. CDR3 coding DNA: TGTGCCAGCAGCTTTCTCCTGAGCTCCTACAATGAGCAGTTCTTC. Translated, it gives CASSFLLSSYNEQFF.

This clonotype showed up many times. The chain joins TRBV6-6 to TRBJ2-1; 8 bases match TRBD2. Germline values: CDR1 MNHNY, CDR2 SVGAGI (reference sequence). The trim removed 1 base at V and 6 bases at J, leaving 11 bases unmatched. There are 17 residues in the CDR3. CDR3 DNA sequence: TGTGCCAGCAGTTACTTGGGAGCGGGAGAGGGTGGCAATGAGCAGTTCTTC. This sequence encodes CASSYLGAGEGGNEQFF.

This clonotype came up once. V is TRBV11-2 and J is TRBJ2-5; 13 bases agree with TRBD2. J lost 1 base, V lost 6 bases, and 5 bases had no gene match. The V gene's germline CDR1 is SGHAT and CDR2 FQNNGV. The CDR3 has 16 amino acids. Here the CDR3 DNA reads TGTGCCAGCAGTGGACTAGCGGGAGCTCTCCAAGAGACCCAGTACTTC. It translates to CASSGLAGALQETQYF.

This clonotype was found many times. V gene TRBV27 combines with J gene TRBJ1-1; a weak D match, TRBD1 (6 bases). The length of the CDR3 is 14 residues. V dropped 2 bases and J dropped 3 bases, with 10 bases sitting between them. Germline V gives CDR1 MNHEY, CDR2 SMNVEV (reference sequence). In nucleotides, the CDR3 is TGTGCCAGCAGTTTAGGGGGCGGGCACACTGAAGCTTTCTTT. The encoded protein is CASSLGGGHTEAFF.

This clonotype was counted between two and nine times. CDR3 region: CATSRGQDFTKGGANVLTF. The DNA of the CDR3 is TGTGCCACCAGCAGGGGACAGGACTTCACTAAAGGCGGGGCCAACGTCCTGACTTTC. The chain uses TRBV15 and TRBJ2-6; 8 nucleotides line up with TRBD1. The V gene's germline CDR1 is LNHNV and CDR2 YYDKDF (reference sequence). V was pared by 3 bases and J by 4 bases, with 14 bases of the junction left unmatched. The CDR3 is 19 amino acids.

This clonotype was counted only a few times. The chain uses TRBV29-1 and TRBJ1-2; D is undetermined. The germline V gene has CDR1 SQVTM and CDR2 ANQGSEA. Deletions cut 8 bases from V and 6 bases from J, with 13 bases between. The CDR3 length is 11 residues. The CDR3 spells CSTGGSDGYTF. The CDR3 coding sequence is TGCAGCACCGGCGGGTCTGATGGCTACACCTTC. Full variable domain (missing parts from reference TRBV29-1 and TRBJ1-2): SAVISQKPSRDICQRGTSLTIQCQVDSQVTMMFWYRQQPGQSLTLIATANQGSEATYESGFVIDKFPISRPNLTFSTLTVSNMSPEDSSIYLCSTGGSDGYTFGSGTRLTVV.

This clonotype showed up just a few times. This chain connects TRBV6-2 or TRBV6-3 to TRBJ2-1; D gene ambiguous. The germline V gene has CDR1 MNHEY and CDR2 SVGEGT. This CDR3 has 12 residues. The germline V and J ends were trimmed by 6 bases and 7 bases, with 10 bases remaining between them. CDR3 residues: CASSPMSNEQFF. DNA of the CDR3: TGTGCCAGCAGCCCCATGAGTAATGAGCAGTTCTTC.

V gene TRBV11-2 combines with J gene TRBJ1-2, with TRBD1 matching over 7 bases. This CDR3 comprises 14 residues. V gave up 5 bases and J gave up 6 bases; unmatched junction bases: 9. The germline gives CDR1 SGHAT, CDR2 FQNNGV. The CDR3 spells CASSRLTGNDGYTF. The CDR3 nucleotides are TGTGCCAGCAGCCGGTTGACAGGGAACGATGGCTACACCTTC. The whole variable domain, filled in from reference TRBV11-2 and TRBJ1-2, reads EAGVAQSPRYKIIEKRQSVAFWCNPISGHATLYWYQQILGQGPKLLIQFQNNGVVDDSQLPKDRFSAERLKGVDSTLKIQPAKLEDSAVYLCASSRLTGNDGYTFGSGTRLTVV.

There are many counts of this clonotype. This may be a read error, as it is one base from a much larger clone. The V gene is TRBV20-1, the J gene TRBJ2-1, with D maybe TRBD2 (5 bases). In germline, CDR1 is DFQATT, CDR2 SNEGSKA (reference sequence). The CDR3 totals 11 residues. As DNA, the CDR3 is TGCAATGCTAGCACCTACAATGAGCAGTTCTTC. Translating it yields CNASTYNEQFF.

The table lists this clonotype with a few counts. J is TRBJ2-1 and V is TRBV14, with 10 bases aligning to TRBD2. Germline-derived CDR1 and CDR2 are SGHDN and FVKESK. The CDR3 loop spans 16 amino acids. Trimming removed 4 bases from V and 2 bases from J; junction bases left unmatched: 5. The CDR3 spells CASSLHSGRTYNEQFF. The CDR3, as DNA: TGTGCCAGCAGCCTCCATAGCGGGAGGACCTACAATGAGCAGTTCTTC.

V gene TRBV24-1 combines with J gene TRBJ2-5, with 15 bases lining up with TRBD2. Losses at the gene ends were 9 bases for V and 5 bases for J; bases not matched to a gene: 9. The CDR3 covers 16 residues. Germline assignment: CDR1 KGHDR and CDR2 SFDVKD. The CDR3, as DNA: TGTGCCACCGCGGGACTAGCGGGAGGTACGCACGAGACCCAGTACTTC. Residues: CATAGLAGGTHETQYF.

The chain combines TRBV5-6 with TRBJ2-5; D call uncertain. V was pared by 0 bases and J by 0 bases, with 18 bases between. The germline V gene has CDR1 SGHDT and CDR2 YYEEEE. This CDR3 is 18 amino acids long. CDR3 residues: CASSLDRTKPLYQETQYF. Written as DNA, the CDR3 is TGTGCCAGCAGCTTGGATCGGACCAAACCGTTATACCAAGAGACCCAGTACTTC. Full variable domain (rest looked up from reference TRBV5-6 and TRBJ2-5): DAGVTQSPTHLIKTRGQQVTLRCSPKSGHDTVSWYQQALGQGPQFIFQYYEEEERQRGNFPDRFSGHQFPNYSSELNVNALLLGDSALYLCASSLDRTKPLYQETQYFGPGTRLLVL.

This clonotype was seen only a few times. This rearrangement joins TRBV20-1 to TRBJ2-3; 11 positions match TRBD2. This CDR3 contains 19 residues. Germline V lookup: CDR1 DFQATT, CDR2 SNEGSKA (reference sequence). With V trimmed by 0 bases and J by 2 bases, 13 bases remained unmatched. The CDR3 sequence is CSARDRKGGSGRATDTQYF. The CDR3 nucleotides are TGCAGTGCTAGAGATCGCAAAGGGGGTAGCGGGAGGGCCACAGATACGCAGTATTTT.

This clonotype has just a few counts. A much larger clone lies one base from this, so it may be a read error. This sequence joins TRBV11-3 and TRBJ2-3; perhaps TRBD2 as D (5 bases). The length of the CDR3 is 15 residues. V gave up 1 base and J gave up 1 base, with 9 bases separating them. Germline-derived CDR1 and CDR2 are SGHNT and YENEEA. The CDR3 protein is CASSLGASRTDTQYF. For the CDR3, the DNA is TGTGCCAGCAGCTTAGGGGCTAGCCGCACAGATACGCAGTATTTT.

There are many counts of this clonotype. The rearrangement links TRBV6-1 to TRBJ1-1, with D uncertain. V was shortened by 6 bases and J by 4 bases, with 18 bases between the two germline ends. Germline CDR1 and CDR2: MNHNS and SASEGT. This CDR3 comprises 15 residues. CDR3 sequence reads: CASSESLAGLTEAFF. CDR3 bases: TGTGCCAGCAGCGAAAGCCTTGCAGGCCTCACTGAAGCTTTCTTT.